What follows is one TCR beta chain and its context. This entry is derived from a study of blood T cell repertoires in COVID-19. The wider study: Material from acute and convalescent COVID-19 was sourced from the United States, Italy and Spain.

The data were produced by immunoSEQ multiplex PCR, yet TCRdb's version contains in-frame clones alone and is incomplete. The table includes some 58,000 clones, around 83% detected once. V shed 1 base and J shed 2 bases, with 9 bases lying between them. This CDR3 region has 14 residues. CDR1 SGHTA and CDR2 FQGNSA come from the germline V gene. The chain combines TRBV7-2 with TRBJ2-7; TRBD2 might be the D (6 bases). This TCR was recovered from a middle-aged man with COVID-19, enrolled during active disease. The sequenced material came from peripheral blood. CDR3 nucleotide sequence: TGTGCCAGCAGCTTAGGGCCGGGGGCCTACGAGCAGTACTTC. Amino acid sequence: CASSLGPGAYEQYF.